This T cell receptor (beta chain) was obtained from a study of cytomegalovirus exposure and HLA in healthy donors (dated by TCRdb to 2015 to 2018). For the wider study: An earlier analysis of under 600 of the donors reported about 290 Gb of sequence data and roughly 100 million unique TCR beta sequences from 190 million or so T cells. An early release that covered some 640 HLA-typed donors contained about 290 gigabases of sequencing data and tens of millions of unique TCR sequences. Of the 398 genotyped donors, 80% to 90% were placed in the genetic ancestry cluster associated with self-reported Caucasian donors. The study aimed to test whether cataloging public T cell receptors could reveal signatures of past pathogen exposure. Using immunosequencing, the study profiled T cell repertoires from 640 or so subjects and related those repertoires to cytomegalovirus serostatus. A separate validation cohort of over a hundred different subjects was used in addition to the approximately 610-subject first cohort. To predict cytomegalovirus infection status, the study combined high-throughput TCR immunosequencing, statistical association of individual TCRs with disease status, and machine learning. To study patterns of TCR occurrence, a later analysis re-analyzed previously published TCR beta repertoires from several hundred donors and added high-resolution HLA genotyping. Rather than using new phenotypic data, the later analysis identified candidate immune exposures from TCR beta sequences and from how often those sequences occurred across donors. An earlier analysis of 587 of the donors used high-throughput TCR beta sequencing to judge whether each TCR beta V gene segment behaved as functional or pseudogenic. Donor age, sex, ethnicity and CMV serostatus were compiled alongside the repertoire data. A later genetic analysis used genome-wide SNP genotypes for about 65% of the 666 donors, treating that subset as a discovery cohort. All discovery cohort repertoires had been generated using a single sequencing platform. Class I and class II HLA loci were covered by the typing at four-digit resolution. The number of typed donors differed by locus: about 629-640 for A, B, C, DRB1 and DQB1; approximately 520 for DQA1; around 610 for DPA1; and about 450 for DPB1. A few DR-DQ haplotypes were handled as single units for association and clustering because linkage in the cohort was strong. Among some 410 genotyped donors of the cohort, an average of around 240,000 unique TCR beta nucleotide sequences was sequenced per donor, of which about 19% were non-productive.

For this clone: Its antigen is unknown. No much larger clone is present one base from it, and per-base qualities are unavailable.

The cohort consisted of some 670 healthy bone marrow donors. At the time of sampling, all cohort members were nominally healthy, though unrecorded immune exposures were likely present. The donor tested CMV seronegative, placing the donor among the approximately 360 seronegative members of the cohort. A peripheral blood sample was collected from each donor, and TCR beta sequencing was performed on peripheral blood mononuclear cells. The Qiagen DNeasy Blood Extraction Kit was used to extract genomic DNA from the blood cell samples. The method was the immunoSEQ multiplex PCR assay. For the multiplex PCR, a mixture combining 60 forward primers for TCR Vbeta segments and 13 reverse primers for TCR Jbeta segments was used. A multiplex PCR assay on genomic DNA amplified the CDR3 region of rearranged TCR beta genes. The amplified TCR beta libraries were sequenced on the Illumina HiSeq System as 87-base-pair reads. The study's own analysis went as follows. A later analysis counted approximately 76 million unique TCR beta chains across the 500 to 850 repertoires, and roughly 9.9 million of these chains were shared by at least two donors. Raw reads were error-corrected and collapsed into unique sequences with a nearest-neighbor algorithm that merged closely related sequences to remove PCR and sequencing errors. To assign V, D and J gene segments, CDR3 sequences were aligned to IMGT reference sequences. For a sequence to be retained, at least a six-nucleotide match to both a V gene segment and a J gene segment was required. Rearrangements were classified as productive when the CDR3 lacked stop codons and remained in frame with V and J, and all other rearrangements were classified as non-productive. Following IMGT convention, CDR3 was defined as the stretch from the second conserved V-encoded cysteine up to the conserved J-encoded phenylalanine. The earlier analysis of approximately 590 of the donors excluded any sequence lacking an unambiguous match to a single V gene segment. In an earlier analysis of approximately 610 of the donors, V segments were called functional above 56.7% productive rearrangements and were called segregating when the between-donor standard deviation exceeded 5%. A statistical classification framework was built for diagnosing cytomegalovirus status from the catalog of TCR beta chain sequences. In a later analysis, V and J genes were assigned by comparing TCR nucleotide sequences against IMGT/GENE-DB human TR gene sequences. A later analysis assigned CDR3 sequences and most-parsimonious VDJ recombination scenarios with the TCRdist pipeline. In a later analysis, every TCR beta chain was defined by the combination of its CDR3 amino acid sequence and its V-gene family, and reads without a unique V-gene family were dropped. In a later analysis, around 600 highly shared, low-generation-probability nucleotide sequences were removed to address suspected cross-contamination and a sequencing artifact. For each public chain, a later analysis derived a clonal expansion index from normalized ranks of inferred template counts within each repertoire. In a later analysis, generation probabilities were computed with a VDJ recombination model fitted to out-of-frame rearrangements, and the resulting probabilities were checked against IGoR. In a later analysis, hypergeometric tests were used to score TCR-TCR, TCR-HLA and TCR-CMV co-occurrence, with a repertoire-size bias correction applied to TCR pairs. To estimate false discovery rates, a later analysis permuted the HLA or CMV assignments 20 times. In a later analysis, co-occurring TCRs were grouped using DBSCAN, and TCRdist sequence similarity was added for clustering within HLA-allele-positive subsets. For co-occurrence clustering, repertoires with fewer than 30,000 or more than 120,000 public chains were excluded, along with a handful of repertoires with anomalous nucleotide sharing. This immuneACCESS table, as held by TCRdb, lists in-frame sequences with V and J called but not all clones. Of the missing ones, under half trace to an unresolved V gene in checked studies; the others have no known cause. The DNA gave D and trimming, while V, J and clone size come from that table. This sample holds about 130,000 clones; 82% were observed only once. Jointly, the top ten make up about 1% of the sample.

The paper as a whole reports these results and caveats: This cohort had only TCR beta chains sequenced, and the lack of alpha or paired-chain data limited which features could be detected. Most TCR sequences were observed very rarely across donors, whereas some public TCRs were present in many individuals. A cluster of highly shared sequence variants was judged likely to be a technical artifact of the sequencing pipeline. Roughly uniform sequencing depth across donors was assumed in presence/absence analyses, although this assumption may not hold. The 87-base-pair reads could not distinguish some IMGT-functional V segments, including TRBV6-2 and TRBV6-3, so those segments were excluded. The study listed 150 to 200 TCR beta chains as associated with cytomegalovirus. The classifier was reported to diagnose cytomegalovirus status with high specificity and sensitivity in both the original cohort and the validation cohort. Most CMV-associated TCR beta chains appeared to be HLA-restricted in a later analysis, and the HLA associations seemed to be driven largely by CMV exposure. Because HLA typing was unavailable for some donors at each locus, only the typed subset was used in association tests. A later analysis associated 17,000 or so TCR beta sequences with specific HLA alleles at a false discovery rate of 0.05. A later genetic analysis associated a missense DCLRE1C variant with V-gene and J-gene trimming of TCR beta chains, and an independent cohort replicated the association. About 17 rarely observed V segments, including chromosome 9 orphons, were excluded from the earlier analysis of a few hundred of the donors because counts were too low. Immune exposure information for the cohort was limited to CMV serostatus. According to the authors, the approach could potentially be generalized to other disease states and immunological phenotypes. Linkage disequilibrium might explain the correlated functional status among segregating V segments, but an unknown experimental factor could not be ruled out. According to a later genetic analysis, donors in an Asian-associated ancestry cluster had fewer N-insertions in productive TCRs than the approximately 610-donor mean. A further reported finding was that TCR beta sequences accurately predicted the HLA-A and HLA-B alleles for most subjects in the first cohort. A few of the identified cytomegalovirus-associated TCR beta chains were confirmed in vitro to be specific for cytomegalovirus antigens. An earlier analysis of 587 of the donors showed that most TCR beta V segments appeared in productive rearrangements either about 87% or about 30% of the time, which broadly matched IMGT annotations. A later analysis found that HLA-associated TCR beta chains were more clonally expanded and had lower generation probabilities than equally common non-associated chains. Strong co-occurrence of HLA alleles, especially DR and DQ, made assigning TCR associations to individual alleles difficult. A later analysis reported that several top co-occurrence clusters appeared linked to parvovirus B19, influenza, CMV and Epstein-Barr virus. A later analysis found that TCR association rates varied across HLA loci, with DRB1 alleles showing the most associated TCRs and HLA-C alleles the fewest.

The germline V gene encodes CDR1 GTSNPN and CDR2 SVGIG (reference sequence). At the junction V is shortened by 8 bases and J by 8 bases; bases outside the gene matches: 4. Spanning cysteine to phenylalanine, the CDR3 consists of 12 amino acids. Only CDR3 DNA is held: 36 bases, read in frame from base 1. Sequencing input: PBMCs. The sequence came from a boy between 10 and 17 years old in good health and CMV-seronegative. The chain is encoded by TRBV30 joined to TRBJ1-4; 11 junctional bases match TRBD1. The bases are TGTGCCGGGACAGGGGGAAGCGAAAAACTGTTTTTT. Its protein reads: CAGTGGSEKLFF. The full variable domain, completed from the reference TRBV30 and TRBJ1-4 proteins outside the CDR3, reads SQTIHQWPATLVQPVGSPLSLECTVEGTSNPNLYWYRQAAGRGLQLLFYSVGIGQISSEVPQNLSASRPQDRQFILSSKKLLLSDSGFYLCAGTGGSEKLFFGSGTQLSVL.